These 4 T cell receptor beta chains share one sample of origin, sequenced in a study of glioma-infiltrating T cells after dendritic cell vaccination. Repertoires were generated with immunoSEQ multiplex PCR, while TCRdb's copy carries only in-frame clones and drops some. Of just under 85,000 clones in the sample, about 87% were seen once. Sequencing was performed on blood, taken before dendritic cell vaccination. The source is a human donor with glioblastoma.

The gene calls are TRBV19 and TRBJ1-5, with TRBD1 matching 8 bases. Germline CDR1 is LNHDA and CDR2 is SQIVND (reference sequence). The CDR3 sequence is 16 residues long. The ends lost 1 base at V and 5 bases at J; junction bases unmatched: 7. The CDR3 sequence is CASSIASDRVDQPQHF. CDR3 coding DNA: TGTGCCAGTAGTATAGCTTCGGACAGGGTGGATCAGCCCCAGCATTTT.

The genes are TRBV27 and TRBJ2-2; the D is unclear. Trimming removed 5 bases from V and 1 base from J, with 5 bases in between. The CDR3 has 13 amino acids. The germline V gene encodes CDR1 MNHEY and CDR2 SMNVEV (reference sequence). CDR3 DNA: TGTGCCAGCAGTCCAGGGAACACCGGGGAGCTGTTTTTT. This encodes CASSPGNTGELFF.

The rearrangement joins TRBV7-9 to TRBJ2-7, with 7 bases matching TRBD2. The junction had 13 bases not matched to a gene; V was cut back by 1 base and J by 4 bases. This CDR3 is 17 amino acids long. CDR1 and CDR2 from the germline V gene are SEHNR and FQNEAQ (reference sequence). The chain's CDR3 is CASSLGGSGTTPYEQYF. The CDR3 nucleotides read TGTGCCAGCAGCTTAGGAGGCAGCGGGACGACCCCATACGAGCAGTACTTC.

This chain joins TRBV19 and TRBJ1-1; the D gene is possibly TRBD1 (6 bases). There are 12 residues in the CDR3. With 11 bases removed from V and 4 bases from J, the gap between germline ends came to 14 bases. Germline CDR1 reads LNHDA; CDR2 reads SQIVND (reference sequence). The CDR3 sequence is CAAWRGPTEAFF. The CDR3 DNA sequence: TGTGCCGCCTGGCGGGGGCCCACTGAAGCTTTCTTT.